The 30 T cell receptor beta chains given below trace back to one sample, sequenced in a study of T cell responses to AZD1222 COVID-19 vaccine. Profiled with immunoSEQ multiplex PCR; TCRdb holds only in-frame clones, not every one. Among over 100,000 clones, roughly 87% were seen once, and the ten largest hold 4.5% to 6.5%. Here the sequenced sample was peripheral blood, taken on day 0 of AZD1222 vaccination. All receptors derive from an adult in good health.

With respect to this clone: In the same sample, other DNA sequences code for this CDR3. This sequence joins TRBV20-1 and TRBJ1-1; no clear D gene. Germline loops: CDR1 DFQATT, CDR2 SNEGSKA (reference sequence). V was shortened by 3 bases and J by 2 bases, with 4 bases between the two germline ends. This CDR3 spans 11 amino acids. The DNA of the CDR3 is TGCAGTGCTAGGGGTAACACTGAAGCTTTCTTT. The encoded protein is CSARGNTEAFF.

The chain uses TRBV6-5 and TRBJ2-7, with D unresolved. The CDR3 has 11 residues. Germline values: CDR1 MNHEY, CDR2 SVGAGI. Trimming pared 11 bases from V and 0 bases from J, leaving 8 bases between. The CDR3 spells CAGSNSYEQYF. CDR3 bases: TGTGCCGGGTCCAACTCCTACGAGCAGTACTTC.

The chain joins TRBV5-1 to TRBJ1-1; TRBD1 agrees at 7 bases. The CDR3 is made up of 14 amino acids. V shed 2 bases, J shed 3 bases, and the junction held 4 bases outside the gene matches. Looked up from germline, CDR1 is SGHRS and CDR2 is YFSETQ. This CDR3 reads CASSFFRGDTEAFF. The CDR3 nucleotides read TGCGCCAGCAGCTTTTTCAGGGGGGACACTGAAGCTTTCTTT.

This chain joins TRBV4-2 and TRBJ2-7; TRBD1 aligns across 8 bases. The CDR3 sequence is 14 residues long. The germline gives CDR1 LGHNA, CDR2 YNFKEQ. The V segment lost 4 bases and the J segment 3 bases; nucleotides outside the gene matches: 5. CDR3 protein: CASSPQGVGYEQYF. As DNA, the CDR3 is TGTGCCAGCAGCCCACAGGGGGTGGGCTACGAGCAGTACTTC.

The genes are TRBV19 and TRBJ1-2; 9 bases fit TRBD1. Germline assignment: CDR1 LNHDA and CDR2 SQIVND (reference sequence). There are 16 residues in the CDR3. Germline trimming cut 5 bases from V and 4 bases from J; bases unmatched to any gene: 11. The CDR3 DNA sequence: TGTGCCAGTAGTGACCGGGACAGGGTTTTCGTCTATGGCTACACCTTC. Residues: CASSDRDRVFVYGYTF.

The V gene is TRBV27, the J gene TRBJ1-2; a weak D match, TRBD1 (5 bases). The CDR3 covers 15 residues. V was trimmed by 5 bases and J by 0 bases, leaving 13 bases between them. Germline V lookup: CDR1 MNHEY, CDR2 SMNVEV (reference sequence). The CDR3 here is CASSPGPGSNYGYTF. In DNA, the CDR3 is TGTGCCAGCAGTCCGGGTCCAGGGTCTAACTATGGCTACACCTTC.

The chain couples TRBV5-1 to TRBJ1-2; 7 nucleotides match TRBD1. V shed 4 bases, J shed 4 bases, and the junction held 13 bases outside the gene matches. CDR1 is SGHRS, CDR2 YFSETQ, per germline. The CDR3 extends over 16 amino acids. The chain's CDR3 is CASSVDRPDLPYGYTF. The CDR3 DNA reads as TGCGCCAGCAGCGTGGACAGGCCGGACCTCCCCTATGGCTACACCTTC.

The chain is built from TRBV7-9 and TRBJ2-5; D remains unclear. The ends were cut back, 2 bases at V and 2 bases at J, with 12 bases in the middle. In germline, CDR1 is SEHNR, CDR2 FQNEAQ (reference sequence). The CDR3 has 15 amino acids. In DNA, the CDR3 is TGTGCCAGCAGCTTACCCTTAAAACATCAAGAGACCCAGTACTTC. Protein product: CASSLPLKHQETQYF.

The table lists this clone with a few counts. The chain has TRBV19 and TRBJ2-2; D is possibly TRBD1 or TRBD2 (6 bases each). CDR3 length: 15 amino acids. Trimming stripped 5 bases from V and 0 bases from J, with 10 bases between. Germline V gene sequence: CDR1 LNHDA, CDR2 SQIVND (reference sequence). The CDR3 DNA sequence: TGTGCCAGTAGTTGGAGGGGGGCGAACACCGGGGAGCTGTTTTTT. Amino acids: CASSWRGANTGELFF.

The chain carries TRBV4-3 and TRBJ1-1; no clear D gene. In germline, CDR1 is LGHNA, CDR2 YSLEER. The V end was cut by 5 bases, the J end by 0 bases, with 7 bases between. This CDR3 is 13 amino acids long. The CDR3 protein is CASSAGMNTEAFF. CDR3 sequence (DNA): TGCGCCAGCAGCGCTGGAATGAACACTGAAGCTTTCTTT.

The rearrangement uses TRBV3-1 (or the pseudogene TRBV3-2) and TRBJ1-4, with no clear D. CDR1 is LGHDT, CDR2 YNNKEL, per germline (reference sequence). The CDR3 loop spans 9 amino acids. V lost 6 bases, J lost 8 bases, and 1 base lay in between. CDR3 in amino acids: CASREKLFF. For the CDR3, the DNA is TGTGCCAGCAGGGAAAAACTGTTTTTT.

The gene calls are TRBV15 and TRBJ1-4; D possibly corresponds to TRBD1 (5 bases). From germline, CDR1 is LNHNV and CDR2 YYDKDF (reference sequence). The CDR3 runs to 15 residues. Trimming removed 1 base from V and 4 bases from J, with 10 bases in between. CDR3 loop: CATSRVRGYNEKLFF. Here the CDR3 DNA reads TGTGCCACCAGCAGAGTAAGGGGCTATAATGAAAAACTGTTTTTT.

Only one count was recorded for this clone. The chain links TRBV10-2 to TRBJ1-1; D is uncertain. Germline V gene sequence: CDR1 WSHSY, CDR2 SAAADI. The CDR3 loop spans 15 amino acids. V lost 0 bases to trimming and J lost 0 bases, with 8 bases between them. The CDR3 loop is CASSESQDLNTEAFF. CDR3 nucleotide sequence: TGCGCCAGCAGTGAGTCGCAGGACCTGAACACTGAAGCTTTCTTT.

This clone showed up just a few times. CDR3 DNA: TGCGCCAGCAGCAGTAACAGTGGGGGTAACTATGGCTACACCTTC. Translated: CASSSNSGGNYGYTF. This chain links TRBV5-1 with TRBJ1-2; TRBD1 is a possible D gene (5 bases). Trimming stripped 4 bases from V and 1 base from J, with 14 bases between. This CDR3 comprises 15 residues. Germline V gene data show CDR1 as SGHRS and CDR2 as YFSETQ. Filled out from reference TRBV5-1 and TRBJ1-2, the complete variable domain reads KAGVTQTPRYLIKTRGQQVTLSCSPISGHRSVSWYQQTPGQGLQFLFEYFSETQRNKGNFPGRFSGRQFSNSRSEMNVSTLELGDSALYLCASSSNSGGNYGYTFGSGTRLTVV.

This clone has only a few counts. CDR3: CASTRQGQETQYF. CDR3 coding DNA: TGTGCCAGCACCAGACAGGGGCAAGAGACCCAGTACTTC. The chain is built from TRBV28 and TRBJ2-5; 8 bases are shared with TRBD1. The CDR3 length is 13 residues. Germline lookup yields CDR1 MDHEN and CDR2 SYDVKM. V dropped 7 bases and J dropped 2; count of bases not matched to a gene: 3.

The gene calls are TRBV28 and TRBJ1-6; D call uncertain. The CDR3 length is 15 residues. From germline, CDR1 is MDHEN and CDR2 SYDVKM. The V gene lost 3 bases and the J gene lost 0 bases, with 6 bases spanning the gap. The CDR3 nucleotides are TGTGCCAGCAGTTTCCAGAGCTCCTATAATTCACCCCTCCACTTT. Its protein product is CASSFQSSYNSPLHF. Combining the CDR3 with reference TRBV28 and TRBJ1-6 gives the whole variable domain DVKVTQSSRYLVKRTGEKVFLECVQDMDHENMFWYRQDPGLGLRLIYFSYDVKMKEKGDIPEGYSVSREKKERFSLILESASTNQTSMYLCASSFQSSYNSPLHFGNGTRLTVT.

This clone was detected only once. V gene TRBV5-1 combines with J gene TRBJ2-1; 11 nucleotides match TRBD1. Trimming at V came to 2 bases and at J to 8 bases, leaving 6 bases not matched to a gene. The CDR3 runs 15 residues. CDR1 is SGHRS and CDR2 is YFSETQ in the germline V gene. The CDR3 loop reads CASSLGTGGMDEQFF. CDR3 DNA sequence: TGCGCCAGCAGCTTAGGGACAGGGGGTATGGATGAGCAGTTCTTC. Filled out from reference TRBV5-1 and TRBJ2-1, the complete variable domain reads KAGVTQTPRYLIKTRGQQVTLSCSPISGHRSVSWYQQTPGQGLQFLFEYFSETQRNKGNFPGRFSGRQFSNSRSEMNVSTLELGDSALYLCASSLGTGGMDEQFFGPGTRLTVL.

The V gene is TRBV7-2, the J gene TRBJ2-2; TRBD1 matches 7 bases. Trimming took 4 bases from V and 5 from J; bases not matched to a gene: 10. The CDR3 covers 16 residues. The germline gives CDR1 SGHTA, CDR2 FQGNSA. CDR3 amino acids: CASSSGTASSTGELFF. The CDR3 region has the DNA TGTGCCAGCAGCTCCGGGACAGCTTCTTCAACCGGGGAGCTGTTTTTT.

V gene TRBV28 combines with J gene TRBJ2-7; D unclear. Trimming pared 2 bases from V and 2 bases from J, leaving 19 bases between. The CDR3 is 17 amino acids. Per germline, CDR1 MDHEN and CDR2 SYDVKM. CDR3 nucleotides: TGTGCCAGCAGTTTAGGGGTTCTCCAGGTATTCGCCTACGAGCAGTACTTC. It yields the protein CASSLGVLQVFAYEQYF.

The chain has TRBV10-2 and TRBJ2-1; 8 bases fit TRBD2. V lost 2 bases to trimming and J lost 4 bases; unmatched junction nucleotides: 7. The CDR3 consists of 16 residues. Germline V gives CDR1 WSHSY, CDR2 SAAADI. CDR3: CASSEVGLAGYNEQFF. The DNA of the CDR3 is TGCGCCAGCAGTGAGGTTGGTCTAGCGGGTTACAATGAGCAGTTCTTC.

This chain joins TRBV7-9 and TRBJ1-2; D gene ambiguous. Trimming left V 5 bases short and J 3 bases short, with 16 bases between. The CDR3 loop spans 15 amino acids. Germline V gene lookup returns CDR1 SEHNR and CDR2 FQNEAQ (reference sequence). CDR3 bases: TGTGCCAGCAGCCCTTGGGTAGAGGCGGACTATGGCTACACCTTC. Translated: CASSPWVEADYGYTF.

V usage is TRBV7-9 and J usage is TRBJ2-2, with 8 bases matching TRBD1. CDR1 SEHNR and CDR2 FQNEAQ come from the germline V gene (reference sequence). With V trimmed by 2 bases and J by 3 bases, 5 bases remained unmatched. The CDR3 totals 16 residues. The CDR3 spells CASSLPGGMDTGELFF. The CDR3 bases are TGTGCCAGCAGCTTACCAGGGGGCATGGACACCGGGGAGCTGTTTTTT.

The CDR3 coding sequence is TGTGCCAGCAGCTTAAGCGGACAGTTCCAGCATGAGCAGTTCTTC. It specifies CASSLSGQFQHEQFF. The chain links TRBV7-8 to TRBJ2-1; D perhaps matches TRBD1 (6 bases). Deletions cut 2 bases from V and 8 bases from J, with 16 bases between. The germline gives CDR1 SGHVS, CDR2 FQNEAQ. The CDR3 covers 15 residues. The variable domain in full, with the rest retrieved from reference TRBV7-8 and TRBJ2-1, is GAGVSQSPRYKVAKRGQDVALRCDPISGHVSLFWYQQALGQGPEFLTYFQNEAQLDKSGLPSDRFFAERPEGSVSTLKIQRTQQEDSAVYLCASSLSGQFQHEQFFGPGTRLTVL.

CDR3 protein: CASSPAGQAITDTQYF. The CDR3 nucleotides are TGTGCCAGCAGCCCCGCGGGACAGGCCATCACAGATACGCAGTATTTT. The gene calls are TRBV5-4 and TRBJ2-3; 8 nucleotides align to TRBD1. Germline V gene data show CDR1 as SGHNT and CDR2 as YYREEE (reference sequence). The V gene end was trimmed by 4 bases and the J gene end by 2 bases; junction bases not matched to a gene: 9. The CDR3 extends over 16 amino acids.

The V and J genes are TRBV3-1 (or the pseudogene TRBV3-2) and TRBJ2-6, with D tentatively TRBD2 (6 bases). The CDR3 has 18 amino acids. V was trimmed by 1 base and J by 0 bases, leaving 13 bases between them. From germline, CDR1 is LGHDT and CDR2 YNNKEL (reference sequence). CDR3 bases: TGTGCCAGCAGCCAAGGACTAGTAGGGAGCTCTGGGGCCAACGTCCTGACTTTC. Protein sequence: CASSQGLVGSSGANVLTF.

The V call is TRBV19, the J call TRBJ1-4, with D possibly TRBD1 on 5 matching bases. V was trimmed by 4 bases and J by 7 bases, leaving 7 bases between them. Germline lookup yields CDR1 LNHDA and CDR2 SQIVND (reference sequence). The CDR3 has 12 amino acids. The CDR3 spells CASSRTREKLFF. Written as DNA, the CDR3 is TGTGCCAGTAGTAGGACACGTGAAAAACTGTTTTTT. The full variable domain, in which reference TRBV19 and TRBJ1-4 provide the parts outside the CDR3, is DGGITQSPKYLFRKEGQNVTLSCEQNLNHDAMYWYRQDPGQGLRLIYYSQIVNDFQKGDIAEGYSVSREKKESFPLTVTSAQKNPTAFYLCASSRTREKLFFGSGTQLSVL.

The chain recombines TRBV11-2 with TRBJ2-1; D perhaps matches TRBD1 (6 bases). CDR1 and CDR2 from the germline V gene are SGHAT and FQNNGV. The germline V and J ends were trimmed by 7 bases and 2 bases, with 18 bases remaining between them. CDR3 length: 16 amino acids. The CDR3 spells CASTPQGSGPYNEQFF. In nucleotides, the CDR3 is TGTGCCAGCACCCCTCAGGGGTCCGGGCCCTACAATGAGCAGTTCTTC.

This chain links TRBV9 with TRBJ2-5; no definite D call. There are 15 residues in the CDR3. The germline CDR1 and CDR2 sequences are SGDLS and YYNGEE. The ends were cut back, 0 bases at V and 1 base at J, with 10 bases in the middle. In DNA form, the CDR3 reads TGTGCCAGCAGCGTAGGGGGAATTCGCCAAGAGACCCAGTACTTC. It specifies CASSVGGIRQETQYF.

The sample holds a few counts of this clone. One end of the junction fails to match germline, which may point to a read error. CDR3 residues: CASSLTSQGEQYF. CDR3 DNA: TGTGCTAGCAGCTTAACGTCGCAGGGTGAACAGTACTTC. V gene TRBV7-7 combines with J gene TRBJ2-7, with a possible D match to TRBD1 (5 bases). Per the germline V gene, CDR1 is SSHAT and CDR2 is FNYEAQ (reference sequence). The CDR3 contains 13 residues.

This chain links TRBV6-4 with TRBJ1-1; D unresolved. Deletions cut 4 bases from V and 0 bases from J, with 6 bases between. Per the germline V gene, CDR1 is MRHNA and CDR2 is SNTAGT. This CDR3 comprises 13 residues. This chain's CDR3 is CASSASMNTEAFF. CDR3 sequence (DNA): TGTGCCAGCAGTGCCAGCATGAACACTGAAGCTTTCTTT.